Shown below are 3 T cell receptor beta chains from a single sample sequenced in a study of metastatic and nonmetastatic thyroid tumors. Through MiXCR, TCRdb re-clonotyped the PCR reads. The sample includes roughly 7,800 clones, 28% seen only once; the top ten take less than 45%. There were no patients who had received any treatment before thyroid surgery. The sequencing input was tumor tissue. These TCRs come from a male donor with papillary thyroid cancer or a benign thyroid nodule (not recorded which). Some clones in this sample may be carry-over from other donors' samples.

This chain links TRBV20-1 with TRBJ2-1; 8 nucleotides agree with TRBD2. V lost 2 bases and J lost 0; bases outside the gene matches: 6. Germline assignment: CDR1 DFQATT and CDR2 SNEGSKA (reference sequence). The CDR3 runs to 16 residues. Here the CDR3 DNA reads TGCAGTGCTAGATCGACTAGCGCGAGCTCCTACAATGAGCAGTTCTTC. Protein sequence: CSARSTSASSYNEQFF.

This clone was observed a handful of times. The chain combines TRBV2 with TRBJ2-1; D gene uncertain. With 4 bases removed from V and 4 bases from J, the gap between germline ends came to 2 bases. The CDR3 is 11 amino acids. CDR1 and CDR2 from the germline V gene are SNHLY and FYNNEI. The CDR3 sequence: CASSAYNEQFF. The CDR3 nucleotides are TGTGCCAGCAGTGCTTACAATGAGCAGTTCTTC. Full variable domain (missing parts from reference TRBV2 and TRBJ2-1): EPEVTQTPSHQVTQMGQEVILRCVPISNHLYFYWYRQILGQKVEFLVSFYNNEISEKSEIFDDQFSVERPDGSNFTLKIRSTKLEDSAMYFCASSAYNEQFFGPGTRLTVL.

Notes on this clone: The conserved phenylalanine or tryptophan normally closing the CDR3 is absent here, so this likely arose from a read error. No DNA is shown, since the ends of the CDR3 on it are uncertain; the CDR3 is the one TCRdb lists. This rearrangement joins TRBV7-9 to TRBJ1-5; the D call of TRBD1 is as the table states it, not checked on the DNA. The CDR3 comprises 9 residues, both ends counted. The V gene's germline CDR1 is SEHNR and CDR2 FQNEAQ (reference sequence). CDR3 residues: CASSLQGRL.